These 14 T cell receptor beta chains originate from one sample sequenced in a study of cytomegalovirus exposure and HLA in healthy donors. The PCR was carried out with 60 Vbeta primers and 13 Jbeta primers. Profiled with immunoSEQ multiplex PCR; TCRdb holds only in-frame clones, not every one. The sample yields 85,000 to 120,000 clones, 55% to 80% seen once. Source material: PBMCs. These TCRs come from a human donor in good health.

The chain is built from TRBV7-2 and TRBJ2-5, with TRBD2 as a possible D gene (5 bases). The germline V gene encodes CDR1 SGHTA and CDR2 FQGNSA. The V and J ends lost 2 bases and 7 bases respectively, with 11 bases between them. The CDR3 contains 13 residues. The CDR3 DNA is TGTGCCAGCAGCTTACGGGGAAGTGGGACCCAGTACTTC. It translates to CASSLRGSGTQYF. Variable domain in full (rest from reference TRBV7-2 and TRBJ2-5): GAGVSQSPSNKVTEKGKDVELRCDPISGHTALYWYRQSLGQGLEFLIYFQGNSAPDKSGLPSDRFSAERTGGSVSTLTIQRTQQEDSAVYLCASSLRGSGTQYFGPGTRLLVL.

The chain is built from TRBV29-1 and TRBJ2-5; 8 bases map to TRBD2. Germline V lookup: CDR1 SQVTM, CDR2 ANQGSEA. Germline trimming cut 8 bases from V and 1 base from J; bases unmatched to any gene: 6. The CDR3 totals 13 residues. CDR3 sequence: CSIRGGIQETQYF. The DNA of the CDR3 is TGCAGCATCCGCGGGGGGATCCAAGAGACCCAGTACTTC.

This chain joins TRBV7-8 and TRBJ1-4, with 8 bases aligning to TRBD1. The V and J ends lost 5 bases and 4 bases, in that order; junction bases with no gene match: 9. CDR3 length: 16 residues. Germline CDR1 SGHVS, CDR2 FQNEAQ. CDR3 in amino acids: CASSTIYRGSNEKLFF. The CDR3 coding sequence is TGTGCCAGCAGCACAATCTACAGGGGGAGTAATGAAAAACTGTTTTTT.

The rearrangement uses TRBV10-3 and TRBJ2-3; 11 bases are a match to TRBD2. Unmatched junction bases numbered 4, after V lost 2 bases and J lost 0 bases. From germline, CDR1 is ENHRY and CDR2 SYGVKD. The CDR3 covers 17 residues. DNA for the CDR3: TGTGCCATCAGTGAGGCGACTAGCGGGACTAGCACAGATACGCAGTATTTT. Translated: CAISEATSGTSTDTQYF.

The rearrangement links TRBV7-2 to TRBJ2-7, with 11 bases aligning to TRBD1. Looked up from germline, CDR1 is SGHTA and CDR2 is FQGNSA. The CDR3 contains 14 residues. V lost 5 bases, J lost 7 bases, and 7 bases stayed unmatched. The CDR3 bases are TGTGCCAGCAGCCAGGACAGGGGGCAGAGGGAGCAGTACTTC. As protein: CASSQDRGQREQYF. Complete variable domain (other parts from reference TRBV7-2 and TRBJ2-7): GAGVSQSPSNKVTEKGKDVELRCDPISGHTALYWYRQSLGQGLEFLIYFQGNSAPDKSGLPSDRFSAERTGGSVSTLTIQRTQQEDSAVYLCASSQDRGQREQYFGPGTRLTVT.

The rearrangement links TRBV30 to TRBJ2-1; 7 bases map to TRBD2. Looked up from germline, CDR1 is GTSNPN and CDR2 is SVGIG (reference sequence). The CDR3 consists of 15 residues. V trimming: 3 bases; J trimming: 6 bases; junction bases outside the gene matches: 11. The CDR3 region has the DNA TGTGCCTGGAGAGAACTAGCGCCGAACGGCAATGAGCAGTTCTTC. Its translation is CAWRELAPNGNEQFF. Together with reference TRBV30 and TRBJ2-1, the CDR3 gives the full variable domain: SQTIHQWPATLVQPVGSPLSLECTVEGTSNPNLYWYRQAAGRGLQLLFYSVGIGQISSEVPQNLSASRPQDRQFILSSKKLLLSDSGFYLCAWRELAPNGNEQFFGPGTRLTVL.

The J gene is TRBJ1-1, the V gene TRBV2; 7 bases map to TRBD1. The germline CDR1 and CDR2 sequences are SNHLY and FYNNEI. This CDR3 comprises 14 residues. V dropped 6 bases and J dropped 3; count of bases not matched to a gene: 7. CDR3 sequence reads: CASRNRGFDTEAFF. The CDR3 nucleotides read TGTGCCAGCAGGAACAGGGGTTTTGACACTGAAGCTTTCTTT.

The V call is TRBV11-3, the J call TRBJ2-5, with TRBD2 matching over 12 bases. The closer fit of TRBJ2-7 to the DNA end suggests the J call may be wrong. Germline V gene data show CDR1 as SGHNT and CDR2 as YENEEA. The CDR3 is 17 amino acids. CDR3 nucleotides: TGTGCCAGCAGCTTAGTGGCGGGACTAGCGGGCCGCTACGAGCAGTACTTC. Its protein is CASSLVAGLAGRYEQYF.

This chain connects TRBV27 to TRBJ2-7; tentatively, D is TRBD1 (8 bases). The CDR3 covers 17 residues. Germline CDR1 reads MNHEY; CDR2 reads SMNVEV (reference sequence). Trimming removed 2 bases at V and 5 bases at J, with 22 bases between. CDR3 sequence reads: CASSLLSSGQGSHEQYF. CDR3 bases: TGTGCCAGCAGTTTACTTTCTAGCGGACAGGGTAGCCACGAGCAGTACTTC.

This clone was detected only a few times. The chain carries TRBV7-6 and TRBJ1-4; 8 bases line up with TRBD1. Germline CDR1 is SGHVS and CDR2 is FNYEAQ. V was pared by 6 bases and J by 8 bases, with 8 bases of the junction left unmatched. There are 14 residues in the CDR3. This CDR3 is CASSPGQADEKLFF. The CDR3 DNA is TGTGCCAGCAGTCCGGGACAGGCTGACGAAAAACTGTTTTTT. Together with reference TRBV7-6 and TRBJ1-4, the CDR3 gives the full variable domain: GAGVSQSPRYKVTKRGQDVALRCDPISGHVSLYWYRQALGQGPEFLTYFNYEAQQDKSGLPNDRFSAERPEGSISTLTIQRTEQRDSAMYRCASSPGQADEKLFFGSGTQLSVL.

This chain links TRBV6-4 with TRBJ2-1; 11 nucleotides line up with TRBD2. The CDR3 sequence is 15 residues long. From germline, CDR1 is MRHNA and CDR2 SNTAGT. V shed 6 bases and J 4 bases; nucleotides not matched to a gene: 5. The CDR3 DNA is TGTGCCAGCAGACCCGGGACTAGCGGATACAATGAGCAGTTCTTC. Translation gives CASRPGTSGYNEQFF.

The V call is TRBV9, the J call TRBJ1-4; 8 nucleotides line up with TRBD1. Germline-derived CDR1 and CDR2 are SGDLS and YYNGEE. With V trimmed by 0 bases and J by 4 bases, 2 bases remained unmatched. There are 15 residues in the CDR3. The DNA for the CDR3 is TGTGCCAGCAGCGTAGGGACAGGGTATAATGAAAAACTGTTTTTT. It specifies CASSVGTGYNEKLFF.

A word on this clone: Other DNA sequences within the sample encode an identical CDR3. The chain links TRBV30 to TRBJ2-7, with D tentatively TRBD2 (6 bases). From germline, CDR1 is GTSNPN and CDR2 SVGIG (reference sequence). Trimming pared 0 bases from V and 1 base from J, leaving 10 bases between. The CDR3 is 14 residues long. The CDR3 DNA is TGTGCCTGGAGTGTGGACGGGGGATCCTACGAGCAGTACTTC. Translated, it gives CAWSVDGGSYEQYF.

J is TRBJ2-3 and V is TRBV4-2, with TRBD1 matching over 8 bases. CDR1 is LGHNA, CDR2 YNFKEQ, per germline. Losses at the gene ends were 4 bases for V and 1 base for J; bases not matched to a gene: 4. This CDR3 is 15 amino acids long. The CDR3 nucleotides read TGTGCCAGCAGCCCAGGACAGGGTGGCACAGATACGCAGTATTTT. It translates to CASSPGQGGTDTQYF.